This T cell receptor (beta chain) was observed in a study of control samples from healthy donors and cancer patients. Libraries were prepared by immunoSEQ multiplex PCR; TCRdb keeps only in-frame clonotypes and omits some of them. This sample has around 59,000 clones, with more than 85% found just once. Germline V gives CDR1 LGHDT, CDR2 YNNKEL (reference sequence). This CDR3 has 16 amino acids. The V and J ends lost 0 bases and 4 bases respectively, with 15 bases between them. The source of this sequence is a man between 40 and 49 years old with colorectal cancer. Sequencing was carried out using PBMCs. This chain joins TRBV3-1 (or the pseudogene TRBV3-2) and TRBJ1-2, with D perhaps TRBD1 (5 bases). Here the CDR3 DNA reads TGTGCCAGCAGCCAAGAGTGGGCAGGGTCGGGCTATGGCTACACCTTC. It yields the protein CASSQEWAGSGYGYTF.